One and the same sample provided the 27 T cell receptor beta chains below, sequenced in a study of blood T cell repertoires in COVID-19. Libraries were prepared by immunoSEQ multiplex PCR; TCRdb keeps only in-frame clonotypes and omits some of them. The data show over 200,000 clones, with 86% seen just once and approximately 6.1% held by the top ten. The sample was peripheral blood. Source of these receptors: a man aged 80 or over with acute or convalescent COVID-19.

This chain connects TRBV2 to TRBJ2-2; 7 bases match TRBD1. The CDR3 runs to 14 residues. V gave up 8 bases and J gave up 4 bases; unmatched junction bases: 7. In germline, CDR1 is SNHLY, CDR2 FYNNEI. This CDR3 reads CASHADRVTGELFF. Written as DNA, the CDR3 is TGTGCCAGCCATGCCGACAGGGTCACCGGGGAGCTGTTTTTT.

This rearrangement joins TRBV29-1 to TRBJ1-1, with 8 bases identical to TRBD1. The CDR3 is 11 residues long. From germline, CDR1 is SQVTM and CDR2 ANQGSEA. V was clipped by 6 bases and J by 7 bases; unmatched bases: 4. The CDR3 DNA is TGCAGCGTGGACAGGGTAGGTGAAGCTTTCTTT. Protein sequence: CSVDRVGEAFF.

The chain employs TRBV9 and TRBJ1-3; tentative D call: TRBD1 (5 bases). The V end lost 4 bases, the J end lost 2 bases, and 13 bases lay between the germline ends. CDR1 is SGDLS and CDR2 is YYNGEE in the germline V gene. The CDR3 length is 15 residues. The CDR3 bases are TGTGCCAGCAGCCAACAGGTCGACCCTGGAAACACCATATATTTT. Residues: CASSQQVDPGNTIYF.

This chain joins TRBV19 and TRBJ2-2; a possible D gene is TRBD1 (6 bases). The CDR3 is 17 amino acids. Between the trimmed V and J ends, which lost 0 bases and 0 bases, there was a span of 11 bases. The germline V gene has CDR1 LNHDA and CDR2 SQIVND (reference sequence). Here the CDR3 DNA reads TGTGCCAGTAGTATAGATCCGACAGGCGCGAACACCGGGGAGCTGTTTTTT. Translated: CASSIDPTGANTGELFF. Combining the CDR3 with reference TRBV19 and TRBJ2-2 gives the whole variable domain DGGITQSPKYLFRKEGQNVTLSCEQNLNHDAMYWYRQDPGQGLRLIYYSQIVNDFQKGDIAEGYSVSREKKESFPLTVTSAQKNPTAFYLCASSIDPTGANTGELFFGEGSRLTVL.

The rearrangement joins TRBV4-1 to TRBJ2-1, with 9 bases lining up with TRBD2. The CDR3 covers 15 residues. With V trimmed by 3 bases and J by 9 bases, 9 bases remained unmatched. Germline V gene lookup returns CDR1 MGHRA and CDR2 YSYEKL. CDR3 protein: CASSHRIAGVVEQFF. The CDR3 nucleotides read TGCGCCAGCAGCCATCGGATAGCGGGAGTTGTTGAGCAGTTCTTC.

The CDR3 reads CASSLVPGQGAYEQYF. For the CDR3, the DNA is TGTGCCAGCAGTTTAGTCCCTGGACAGGGGGCCTACGAGCAGTACTTC. J is TRBJ2-7 and V is TRBV28; TRBD1 matches 10 bases. This CDR3 comprises 16 residues. Trimming at V came to 2 bases and at J to 2 bases, leaving 6 bases not matched to a gene. Germline V gene lookup returns CDR1 MDHEN and CDR2 SYDVKM.

The chain combines TRBV12-3 or TRBV12-4 with TRBJ1-1; possibly TRBD1 for D (6 bases). The CDR3 contains 13 residues. Trimming stripped 4 bases from V and 3 bases from J, with 9 bases between. In DNA form, the CDR3 reads TGTGCCAGCAGTTCCGACAGGTACACTGAAGCTTTCTTT. It translates to CASSSDRYTEAFF.

This chain joins TRBV7-3 and TRBJ2-5, with 7 bases that match TRBD1. The CDR3 runs 16 residues. Germline trimming cut 0 bases from V and 4 bases from J; bases unmatched to any gene: 8. Per the germline V gene, CDR1 is SGHTA and CDR2 is FQGTGA. CDR3: CASSLTGTANGETQYF. The CDR3 DNA sequence: TGTGCCAGCAGCTTAACTGGGACAGCAAATGGAGAGACCCAGTACTTC. The variable domain in full, completed from reference TRBV7-3 and TRBJ2-5, reads GAGVSQTPSNKVTEKGKYVELRCDPISGHTALYWYRQSLGQGPEFLIYFQGTGAADDSGLPNDRFFAVRPEGSVSTLKIQRTERGDSAVYLCASSLTGTANGETQYFGPGTRLLVL.

The chain carries TRBV5-4 and TRBJ2-2; unclear D gene. Deletions cut 4 bases from V and 7 bases from J, with 8 bases between. Per the germline V gene, CDR1 is SGHNT and CDR2 is YYREEE (reference sequence). CDR3 length: 12 residues. CDR3 in DNA: TGTGCCAGCAGCGTGCGTGGCGGGGAGCTGTTTTTT. Protein sequence: CASSVRGGELFF. The full variable domain, completed using reference TRBV5-4 and TRBJ2-2, is ETGVTQSPTHLIKTRGQQVTLRCSSQSGHNTVSWYQQALGQGPQFIFQYYREEENGRGNFPPRFSGLQFPNYSSELNVNALELDDSALYLCASSVRGGELFFGEGSRLTVL.

This chain uses TRBV10-2 with TRBJ1-5; D uncertain. The ends were cut back, 8 bases at V and 3 bases at J, with 11 bases in the middle. Germline values: CDR1 WSHSY, CDR2 SAAADI. The CDR3 spans 13 residues. The CDR3, as DNA: TGCGCCAGCGCCGACTTTACCAATCAGCCCCAGCATTTT. Its translation is CASADFTNQPQHF.

This chain uses TRBV6-2 or TRBV6-3 with TRBJ2-7, with TRBD2 as a possible D gene (6 bases). The CDR3 runs to 16 residues. Trimming shortened V by 0 bases and J by 4 bases, and 16 bases separated the two germline ends. Germline CDR1 reads MNHEY; CDR2 reads SVGEGT. The CDR3, as DNA: TGTGCCAGCAGTTACTCGAAATCGGCAGGGAGGTACGAGCAGTACTTC. It is translated as CASSYSKSAGRYEQYF.

This chain connects TRBV4-1 to TRBJ2-1; 10 bases match TRBD1. Looked up from germline, CDR1 is MGHRA and CDR2 is YSYEKL. The CDR3 has 16 residues. V was pared by 3 bases and J by 5 bases, with 7 bases of the junction left unmatched. CDR3: CASSHLGDRGHNEQFF. The CDR3, as DNA: TGCGCCAGCAGCCACCTAGGGGACAGGGGCCACAATGAGCAGTTCTTC.

This rearrangement joins TRBV5-5 to TRBJ2-1, with D uncertain. V shed 0 bases and J shed 0 bases, with 13 bases lying between them. Germline V gives CDR1 SGHKS, CDR2 YYEKEE (reference sequence). CDR3 length equals 17 residues. As DNA, the CDR3 is TGTGCCAGCAGCTTGGACGGTACGGGTAGCTCCTACAATGAGCAGTTCTTC. This encodes CASSLDGTGSSYNEQFF.

The V call is TRBV24-1, the J call TRBJ2-1, with D perhaps TRBD2 (6 bases). In germline, CDR1 is KGHDR, CDR2 SFDVKD. There are 16 residues in the CDR3. Trimming pared 1 base from V and 5 bases from J, leaving 14 bases between. The CDR3 nucleotides are TGTGCCACCAGTGATTTTCGCGGGAACGCCAACAATGAGCAGTTCTTC. As protein: CATSDFRGNANNEQFF.

This rearrangement joins TRBV7-3 to TRBJ1-1; D may be TRBD1 (6 bases). This CDR3 has 14 amino acids. The ends were cut back, 7 bases at V and 7 bases at J, with 19 bases in the middle. Per germline, CDR1 SGHTA and CDR2 FQGTGA. CDR3 residues: CASILDHREHEAFF. CDR3 nucleotide sequence: TGTGCCAGCATTTTAGATCACAGGGAACATGAAGCTTTCTTT.

This sequence joins TRBV7-3 and TRBJ1-6; D is unclear. In germline, CDR1 is SGHTA, CDR2 FQGTGA. Trimming left V 3 bases short and J 3 bases short, with 9 bases between. This CDR3 is built from 15 residues. CDR3 in DNA: TGTGCCAGCAGCTTGGGAGGCGGCTATAATTCACCCCTCCACTTT. Protein sequence: CASSLGGGYNSPLHF. Looking up the rest from reference TRBV7-3 and TRBJ1-6 gives the full variable domain: GAGVSQTPSNKVTEKGKYVELRCDPISGHTALYWYRQSLGQGPEFLIYFQGTGAADDSGLPNDRFFAVRPEGSVSTLKIQRTERGDSAVYLCASSLGGGYNSPLHFGNGTRLTVT.

The chain has TRBV5-1 and TRBJ2-1; D is perhaps TRBD1 (6 bases). Germline V lookup: CDR1 SGHRS, CDR2 YFSETQ. V gave up 5 bases and J gave up 4 bases, with 19 bases separating them. The CDR3 totals 16 residues. The CDR3: CASSPATGFPYNEQFF. In DNA, the CDR3 is TGCGCCAGCAGTCCCGCCACAGGGTTTCCATACAATGAGCAGTTCTTC.

The CDR3 coding sequence is TGTGCCACCAGTGATCTGGAGACCCAGTACTTC. Protein: CATSDLETQYF. The V and J genes are TRBV24-1 and TRBJ2-5, with D hard to call. This CDR3 region has 11 residues. CDR1 and CDR2 (germline): KGHDR, SFDVKD. The V end was cut by 3 bases, the J end by 5 bases, with 3 bases between.

The rearrangement links TRBV28 to TRBJ2-7; unclear D gene. Trimming removed 6 bases from V and 2 bases from J, with 14 bases in between. The CDR3 has 14 amino acids. Per the germline V gene, CDR1 is MDHEN and CDR2 is SYDVKM. The CDR3 region is CASSFATAPYEQYF. CDR3 nucleotides: TGTGCCAGCAGCTTTGCCACTGCGCCCTACGAGCAGTACTTC.

A few counts support this clone. V usage is TRBV19 and J usage is TRBJ2-7; D possibly corresponds to TRBD2 (7 bases). The CDR3 spans 20 residues. V was shortened by 2 bases and J by 0 bases, with 26 bases between the two germline ends. The germline V gene encodes CDR1 LNHDA and CDR2 SQIVND (reference sequence). CDR3 DNA: TGTGCCAGTAGTATAAGGGGGGAGGGGAAAGGTCCTAAGGGCTCCTACGAGCAGTACGTC. Its protein is CASSIRGEGKGPKGSYEQYV.

This chain connects TRBV12-5 to TRBJ1-5; D ambiguous. This CDR3 has 13 amino acids. Germline V gene sequence: CDR1 LGHNT, CDR2 FRNRAP. The V gene lost 2 bases and the J gene lost 7 bases, with 9 bases spanning the gap. CDR3 sequence: CASGLTKSQPQHF. The CDR3 coding sequence is TGTGCTAGTGGTTTGACCAAAAGCCAGCCCCAGCATTTT.

This clone was found a few times. V and J are TRBV4-3 and TRBJ2-5; a weak D match, TRBD2 (6 bases). CDR1 and CDR2 from the germline V gene are LGHNA and YSLEER. Trimming removed 2 bases at V and 3 bases at J, with 19 bases between. The CDR3 has 17 residues. Here the CDR3 reads CASSQRGWASAEETQYF. The CDR3 coding sequence is TGCGCCAGCAGCCAACGGGGTTGGGCTAGCGCGGAAGAGACCCAGTACTTC.

This clone appeared a single time. The rearrangement joins TRBV29-1 to TRBJ2-2; D remains unclear. The V gene's germline CDR1 is SQVTM and CDR2 ANQGSEA. V lost 1 base, J lost 3 bases, and 9 bases lay in between. This CDR3 has 14 amino acids. For the CDR3, the DNA is TGCAGCGTTGAAGTGCGAAGCGACACCGGGGAGCTGTTTTTT. It is translated as CSVEVRSDTGELFF.

The J gene is TRBJ2-3, the V gene TRBV6-5, with 10 bases fitting TRBD1. Per germline, CDR1 MNHEY and CDR2 SVGAGI. J lost 0 bases, V lost 6 bases, and 3 bases had no gene match. The length of the CDR3 is 15 residues. The CDR3 sequence: CASSGTGVSTDTQYF. DNA for the CDR3: TGTGCCAGCAGCGGGACAGGGGTGAGCACAGATACGCAGTATTTT.

The chain couples TRBV18 to TRBJ1-5, with 7 bases identical to TRBD1. This CDR3 comprises 16 residues. Losses at the gene ends were 2 bases for V and 4 bases for J; bases not matched to a gene: 8. Looked up from germline, CDR1 is KGHSH and CDR2 is LQKENI. CDR3 region: CASSPSRQGQNQPQHF. The DNA of the CDR3 is TGTGCCAGCTCACCATCGAGACAGGGCCAAAATCAGCCCCAGCATTTT.

The rearrangement uses TRBV7-6 and TRBJ1-1, with 7 bases identical to TRBD1. CDR3 length equals 14 residues. The V segment lost 5 bases and the J segment 0 bases; nucleotides outside the gene matches: 3. CDR1 SGHVS and CDR2 FNYEAQ come from the germline V gene. CDR3 in DNA: TGTGCCAGCAGCCCAGGACAGGTGAACACTGAAGCTTTCTTT. This sequence encodes CASSPGQVNTEAFF.

The chain combines TRBV15 with TRBJ1-6; D might be TRBD1 (6 bases). The CDR3 is 15 residues long. V was pared by 0 bases and J by 8 bases, with 11 bases between. Germline V lookup: CDR1 LNHNV, CDR2 YYDKDF (reference sequence). The CDR3 bases are TGTGCCACCAGCAGAGACGACAGGCGGCATTCACCCCTCCACTTT. Translating gives CATSRDDRRHSPLHF.